This T cell receptor (beta chain) derives from a study of blood T cell repertoires in COVID-19. For the study at large: In each case, the material was cDNA or gDNA derived from T cells, B-cell-depleted T cells, or PBMCs.

The data were produced by immunoSEQ multiplex PCR, yet TCRdb's version contains in-frame clones alone and is incomplete. This table holds 100,000 to 150,000 clones, 88% found once. Sequencing input: peripheral blood. The source is a human donor in a cohort sampled during active COVID-19.

The CDR3 sequence is CASSLSLEYEQYF. The CDR3 nucleotides read TGTGCCAGCAGTTTATCCCTTGAGTACGAGCAGTACTTC. The chain employs TRBV28 and TRBJ2-7, with no clear D. CDR1 is MDHEN, CDR2 SYDVKM, per germline. This CDR3 is built from 13 residues. V was cut by 1 base and J by 4 bases, with 8 bases left in between. Using reference TRBV28 and TRBJ2-7 for the parts outside the CDR3, the full variable domain is DVKVTQSSRYLVKRTGEKVFLECVQDMDHENMFWYRQDPGLGLRLIYFSYDVKMKEKGDIPEGYSVSREKKERFSLILESASTNQTSMYLCASSLSLEYEQYFGPGTRLTVT.